This T cell receptor (beta chain) was captured by sequencing in a study of OX40 agonist ivuxolimab in advanced cancers. Study-level background: Patients got intravenous ivuxolimab at 0.01 to 10 mg/kg every 2 weeks. Hepatocellular carcinoma, melanoma, renal cell or head and neck cancer occurred in dose-escalation patients.

Germline CDR1 and CDR2: GTSNPN and SVGIG (reference sequence). Trimming removed 4 bases from V and 6 bases from J; junction bases left unmatched: 6. The CDR3 spans 13 residues. Assay used: immunoSEQ multiplex PCR; TCRdb lists only in-frame clones, some missing. The sample lists approximately 100,000 clones, roughly 89% occurring once. This sequence originates from an adult with an advanced solid tumor such as melanoma, head and neck, liver or kidney cancer. Sample: CD4+ or CD8+ T cells sorted from blood, taken in a trial of the OX40 agonist ivuxolimab. V gene TRBV30 combines with J gene TRBJ2-1; the match to TRBD1 covers 7 bases. This CDR3 reads CAWKIGTVNEQFF. CDR3 bases: TGTGCCTGGAAGATCGGGACAGTCAATGAGCAGTTCTTC. Looking up the rest from reference TRBV30 and TRBJ2-1 gives the full variable domain: SQTIHQWPATLVQPVGSPLSLECTVEGTSNPNLYWYRQAAGRGLQLLFYSVGIGQISSEVPQNLSASRPQDRQFILSSKKLLLSDSGFYLCAWKIGTVNEQFFGPGTRLTVL.